This T cell receptor beta chain was recorded in a study of post-analysis software for immune sequencing data. Overall study context: Included among the disease courses, which were recorded for the cohort, were relapsing-remitting, secondary progressive and progressive-relapsing multiple sclerosis. Findings and caveats of the study: Versus controls, multiple sclerosis patients showed significantly lower diversity (normalized Chao1). Higher frequency in patients than in controls was seen for five TRBV segments, with TRBV5-6, TRBV5-1 and TRBV20-1 among them.

Unique molecular identifiers were carried by the TCR beta cDNA libraries. Input of roughly 1 to 11 million T cells yielded 500,000 to 650,000 cDNA molecules. TCRdb independently ran MiXCR on the PCR reads; one entry per CDR3 protein. Here the sample spans hundreds of thousands of distinct CDR3 sequences, 55% to 60% being singletons. As concerns this clonotype: Its target is unknown.

CDR3 length: 16 residues. With 3 bases clipped from V and 4 bases from J, the junction kept 8 bases outside the gene matches. Germline-derived CDR1 and CDR2 are MGHRA and YSYEKL. The J gene is TRBJ2-1, the V gene TRBV4-1; TRBD1 agrees at 8 bases. The receptor comes from a girl aged 2 to 9 with multiple sclerosis. Material for sequencing was blood. The CDR3 coding sequence is TGCGCCAGCAGCCATTCCCGGGACAGGCCTTACAATGAGCAGTTCTTC. This codes for CASSHSRDRPYNEQFF.